Shown below are 5 T cell receptor beta chains from a single sample sequenced in a study of cytotoxic CD8 clonotypes in ibrutinib-treated CLL. The method was immunoSEQ multiplex PCR; TCRdb's version includes in-frame clones alone and lacks a portion of them. The table lists more than 300,000 clones, more than 65% of them singletons. The specimen was PBMCs, collected before ibrutinib treatment. The receptor set was obtained from a human donor with chronic lymphocytic leukemia.

The chain links TRBV7-2 to TRBJ1-1; D unclear. Trimming cost V 2 bases and J 4 bases, with 14 bases left between them. Per the germline V gene, CDR1 is SGHTA and CDR2 is FQGNSA. The CDR3 has 15 residues. The CDR3 is CASSLTRWGSTEAFF. The DNA of the CDR3 is TGTGCCAGCAGCTTAACCAGATGGGGTTCCACTGAAGCTTTCTTT.

The V call is TRBV4-3, the J call TRBJ2-7; D not resolved. V gave up 4 bases and J gave up 3 bases, with 13 bases separating them. The CDR3 covers 14 residues. Germline lookup yields CDR1 LGHNA and CDR2 YSLEER. The CDR3 reads CASSRSIVNYEQYF. CDR3 coding DNA: TGCGCCAGCAGCCGAAGCATTGTAAACTACGAGCAGTACTTC.

The CDR3 is CASSFFPASTDTQYF. The CDR3 region has the DNA TGTGCCAGCAGTTTCTTTCCCGCTAGCACAGATACGCAGTATTTT. This chain uses TRBV27 with TRBJ2-3, with unresolved D. This CDR3 contains 15 residues. Per the germline V gene, CDR1 is MNHEY and CDR2 is SMNVEV (reference sequence). Between the trimmed V and J ends, which lost 3 bases and 0 bases, there was a span of 10 bases.

This chain connects TRBV5-1 to TRBJ2-1, with 11 bases matching TRBD2. The V and J ends lost 1 base and 8 bases, in that order; junction bases with no gene match: 5. This CDR3 is built from 15 residues. Per germline, CDR1 SGHRS and CDR2 YFSETQ. The CDR3 coding sequence is TGCGCCAGCAGCTTGCTAGCGGGAGGATTCTATGAGCAGTTCTTC. It is translated as CASSLLAGGFYEQFF.

J is TRBJ2-1 and V is TRBV30, with 7 bases matching TRBD1. The CDR3 loop spans 16 amino acids. The V segment lost 0 bases and the J segment 3 bases; nucleotides outside the gene matches: 8. Germline V CDR1 and CDR2: GTSNPN, SVGIG (reference sequence). CDR3 sequence: CAWSVFGQAYYNEQFF. As DNA, the CDR3 is TGTGCCTGGAGTGTATTTGGACAGGCCTACTACAATGAGCAGTTCTTC.